These T cell receptor beta chains were read from a single sample in a study of shared clonotypes between healthy human individuals. Sequencing was performed with immunoSEQ multiplex PCR; in TCRdb, only in-frame clones are kept and a portion is missing. Of more than 400,000 clones listed, around 96% are singletons. Input material: naive CD4+ T cells sorted from blood. Receptors were obtained from a woman aged 25 to 39 in good health. Both conserved end residues are part of each CDR3. D genes are given only for firm matches. Size is omitted from some rows. Given values are once, few, many or a class for expanded clones.

>.|.|15|TRBV11-2|TRBJ1-1
CASSLAPTGNTEAFF
TGTGCCAGCAGCTTAGCTCCGACTGGAAACACTGAAGCTTTCTTT
>TRBD1|.|16|TRBV19|TRBJ2-7
CASSMLRGQGAPEQYF
TGTGCCAGTAGTATGCTTCGAGGCCAGGGGGCGCCCGAGCAGTACTTC
>.|.|13|TRBV15|TRBJ1-5
CATSRRKNQPQHF
TGTGCCACCAGCAGGAGGAAGAATCAGCCCCAGCATTTT
>.|.|14|TRBV19|TRBJ2-1
CASSIWGRDNEQFF
TGTGCCAGTAGTATCTGGGGGCGCGACAATGAGCAGTTCTTC
>TRBD1|.|15|TRBV6-1|TRBJ1-2
CASRTRDSGNYGYTF
TGTGCCAGCAGAACCCGGGACAGTGGTAACTATGGCTACACCTTC
>.|.|13|TRBV30|TRBJ1-1
CAWSRRGNTEAFF
TGTGCCTGGAGTCGCCGAGGGAACACTGAAGCTTTCTTT
>TRBD1|once|15|TRBV6-5|TRBJ2-7
CASSYSTQTGAEQYF
TGTGCCAGCAGTTACTCGACCCAGACAGGGGCCGAGCAGTACTTC
>.|.|12|TRBV5-1|TRBJ2-7
CASSLPPYEQYF
TGCGCCAGCAGCTTGCCCCCCTACGAGCAGTACTTC
>.|.|15|TRBV18|TRBJ2-7
CASSQGPAPTYEQYF
TGTGCCAGCTCACAGGGACCTGCTCCCACCTACGAGCAGTACTTC
>.|once|19|TRBV4-2|TRBJ2-7
CASSPRRGTKFNPTYEQYF
TGTGCCAGCAGCCCCCGCCGCGGTACAAAATTTAACCCTACCTACGAGCAGTACTTC
>.|once|14|TRBV13|TRBJ2-7
CASSLVAATYEQYF
TGTGCCAGCAGCTTAGTGGCAGCCACCTACGAGCAGTACTTC
>.|.|14|TRBV10-2|TRBJ2-2
CASSPSENTGELFF
TGCGCCAGCAGTCCTAGCGAGAACACCGGGGAGCTGTTTTTT
>.|.|14|TRBV18|TRBJ2-7
CASSPGLSGYEQYF
TGTGCCAGCTCACCGGGTCTTAGCGGCTACGAGCAGTACTTC
>.|.|15|TRBV5-8|TRBJ1-4
CASSQGQSFNEKLFF
TGTGCCAGCAGCCAAGGACAGAGCTTTAATGAAAAACTGTTTTTT
>.|.|14|TRBV15|TRBJ2-3
CATSTPGITDTQYF
TGTGCCACCAGTACACCGGGGATTACAGATACGCAGTATTTT
>TRBD1|.|15|TRBV7-9|TRBJ1-6
CASSSTGTVNSPLHF
TGTGCCAGCAGCTCAACCGGGACAGTCAATTCACCCCTCCACTTT
>.|.|15|TRBV2|TRBJ2-6
CASRDRVSGANVLTF
TGTGCCAGCAGGGACAGAGTCTCTGGGGCCAACGTCCTGACTTTC
>.|.|15|TRBV28|TRBJ2-1
CASSSVWSSYNEQFF
TGTGCCAGCAGTTCAGTTTGGAGCTCCTACAATGAGCAGTTCTTC
>.|.|12|TRBV6-6|TRBJ1-4
CASRRADEKLFF
TGTGCCAGCAGGAGGGCCGACGAAAAACTGTTTTTT
>TRBD1|once|15|TRBV9|TRBJ2-7
CASSETGTETYEQYF
TGTGCCAGCAGTGAAACCGGGACAGAAACCTACGAGCAGTACTTC
>TRBD1|.|16|TRBV6-5|TRBJ2-7
CASSYSDRGRSYEQYF
TGTGCCAGCAGTTACTCTGACAGGGGCCGATCCTACGAGCAGTACTTC
>TRBD1|.|16|TRBV5-1|TRBJ1-1
CASSTDRGLGNTEAFF
TGCGCCAGCAGCACAGACAGGGGGCTCGGGAACACTGAAGCTTTCTTT
>.|.|17|TRBV15|TRBJ2-7
CATSRDLLQTFPREQYF
TGTGCCACCAGCAGAGATCTCTTACAGACCTTCCCTAGGGAGCAGTACTTC
>TRBD1|.|13|TRBV28|TRBJ1-1
CASSSGQGFEAFF
TGTGCCAGCAGTTCGGGACAGGGTTTTGAAGCTTTCTTT
>.|.|15|TRBV14|TRBJ2-2
CASSQDLDVPGELFF
TGTGCCAGCAGCCAAGATCTGGACGTCCCCGGGGAGCTGTTTTTT
>.|.|15|TRBV28|TRBJ2-2
CASSSWTNHTGELFF
TGTGCCAGCAGTTCGTGGACTAATCACACCGGGGAGCTGTTTTTT